These T cell receptor beta chains were read from a single sample in a study of blood T cells in healthy people across ages. TCRdb processed the 5' RACE reads anew with MiXCR; each CDR3 protein has one entry. Among more than 1 million distinct CDR3 sequences, roughly 45% were seen once, and the ten largest hold under 20%. Sequencing input: blood. These receptor sequences come from a woman aged 55-75 years in good health. The CDR3 runs from the conserved cysteine through the conserved F or W. A D gene is named only where the DNA matches it firmly. Size is omitted from some rows. Given values are once, few, many or a class for expanded clones.

J gene	V gene	D gene	clone size	CDR3 DNA	CDR3 protein
TRBJ1-2	TRBV5-5	TRBD1	few	TGTGCCAGCAGCTTGGACAGGGGAAGAGGCTACACCTTC	CASSLDRGRGYTF
TRBJ2-7	TRBV27	TRBD1	-	TGTGCCAGCAGTCCGGACAGGGTAATCTCCTACGAGCAGTACTTC	CASSPDRVISYEQYF
TRBJ2-1	TRBV7-6	-	-	TGTGCCAGCAGGAGAGGGGGGGCGACTATATACAATGAGCAGTTCTTC	CASRRGGATIYNEQFF
TRBJ2-1	TRBV4-1	TRBD2	once	TGCGCCAGCAGCCAAGATTTGGCTAGCGGGAATGATGAGCAGTTCTTC	CASSQDLASGNDEQFF
TRBJ2-1	TRBV7-9	TRBD1	-	TGTGCCAGCAGCACCGGGACAGGGGAGGCCTACAATGAGCAGTTCTTC	CASSTGTGEAYNEQFF
TRBJ2-1	TRBV5-1	TRBD2	few	TGCGCCAGCAGCTTGGTTGGTGCGGGAGGCAGCGGGCAGTTCTTC	CASSLVGAGGSGQFF
TRBJ2-7	TRBV24-1	TRBD1	-	TGTGCCACCAGTGGGAGACAGGGTTACAATGAGCAGTACTTC	CATSGRQGYNEQYF
TRBJ1-5	TRBV3-1	-	-	TGTGCCAGCAGCCCCCGGGGAGAAGGGGACAATCAGCCCCAGCATTTT	CASSPRGEGDNQPQHF
TRBJ2-3	TRBV6-5	TRBD1	few	TGTGCCAGCACCAGGGGGCCTTACGCAGATACGCAGTATTTT	CASTRGPYADTQYF
TRBJ2-3	TRBV7-3	-	few	TGTGCCAGCAGCACCACGACTGCAGATACGCAGTATTTT	CASSTTTADTQYF
TRBJ1-2	TRBV9	-	-	TGTGCCAGCAGCGTAGAAGAGGGGAATGGCTACACCTTC	CASSVEEGNGYTF
TRBJ2-1	TRBV5-1	TRBD2	-	TGCGCCAGCAGCTTGAGTTTGGGGACAGGTCTACTAGCGGGGGGGTACAATGAGCAGTTCTTC	CASSLSLGTGLLAGGYNEQFF
TRBJ2-1	TRBV6-6	-	-	TGTGCCAGCAGTTACTTCGATGAGCAGTTCTTC	CASSYFDEQFF
TRBJ2-7	TRBV10-3	-	few	TGTGCCATCAGAGCTGACACGTCCCCTCGGTACGAGCAGTACTTC	CAIRADTSPRYEQYF
TRBJ2-3	TRBV20-1	TRBD2	-	TGCAGTGCTCGACCCCTAGCGGGAGCCAGGACAGATACGCAGTATTTT	CSARPLAGARTDTQYF
TRBJ2-3	TRBV5-1	TRBD1	-	TGCGCCAGCAGCTTGATGGGGGGACAGGGAATTGATACGCAGTATTTT	CASSLMGGQGIDTQYF
TRBJ2-1	TRBV5-1	TRBD1	few	TGCGCCAGCAGCTTGGTCCCAGGGACAGGTTACAATGAGCAGTTCTTC	CASSLVPGTGYNEQFF
TRBJ2-7	TRBV3-1	-	-	TGTGCCAGCAGCCAATCAGGTTTAACGCGCGAGCAGTACTTC	CASSQSGLTREQYF
TRBJ2-3	TRBV6-1	-	-	TGTGCCAGCAGTGATCGCGTGTTAGAGACGCAGTATTTT	CASSDRVLETQYF
TRBJ2-5	TRBV20-1	-	-	TGCAGTGCTAGCCCGGTTAGCGGACCTGAAGGAGAGACCCAGTACTTC	CSASPVSGPEGETQYF
TRBJ1-1	TRBV2	TRBD1	-	TGTGCCAGCCAGGCAGGGGGAGGTGCTGAAGCTTTCTTT	CASQAGGGAEAFF
TRBJ2-5	TRBV29-1	TRBD2	-	TGCAGCGTTGAACTAGCGGGCTATGAGCAGTACTTC	CSVELAGYEQYF
TRBJ2-3	TRBV29-1	-	-	TGCAGCGTAGACCGCGCCCCGGGGGCAGATACGCAGTATTTT	CSVDRAPGADTQYF
TRBJ2-7	TRBV2	-	-	TGTGCCTGCCGGTCCATCTACGAGCAGTACTTC	CACRSIYEQYF
TRBJ1-1	TRBV27	-	-	TGTGCCAGCAGAACAGATGGGTACACTGAAGCTTTCTTT	CASRTDGYTEAFF
TRBJ1-5	TRBV15	-	few	TGTGCCACCAGCAGAGATCCGGGGTTTGATTATAGCAATCAGCCCCAGCATTTT	CATSRDPGFDYSNQPQHF
TRBJ2-5	TRBV28	-	few	TGTGCCAGCAGTTTAAGGCCACCCCAAGAGACCCAGTACTTC	CASSLRPPQETQYF
TRBJ2-1	TRBV2	-	-	TGTGCCAGCGGTGACAGGTTCTTGTTCTTC	CASGDRFLFF
TRBJ2-1	TRBV20-1	-	-	TGCAGTGCCCCCCCCTACAATGAGCAGTTCTTC	CSAPPYNEQFF
TRBJ1-2	TRBV27	-	-	TGTGCCAGCAGTTTAGCGGGCAATAACTATGGCTACACCTTC	CASSLAGNNYGYTF
TRBJ2-5	TRBV28	-	once	TGTGCCAGCAGTCAGGGGTCGAGAGTTAAAGAGACCCAGTACTTC	CASSQGSRVKETQYF
TRBJ2-3	TRBV3-1	-	-	TGTGCCAGCAGCCAATGGGGGGTCCTTGGCGCAGATACGCAGTATTTT	CASSQWGVLGADTQYF
TRBJ2-6	TRBV7-2	-	few	TGTGCCAGCAGCTTAGTAGGGTTTGGGGCCAACGTCCTGACTTTC	CASSLVGFGANVLTF
TRBJ2-7	TRBV4-2	TRBD2	-	TGTGCCAGCAGCCAAGAGCTAGCGGGAGGTCGGTACGAGCAGTACTTC	CASSQELAGGRYEQYF
TRBJ2-1	TRBV9	-	-	TGTGCCAGCAGCGCAGGGGGGCTAGCGGAATTCGTCGCCGAGAACAATGAGCAGTTCTTC	CASSAGGLAEFVAENNEQFF
TRBJ2-7	TRBV27	-	-	TGTGCCAGCAGTCCGCTCCGACAGGCTCTCGAGCAGTACTTC	CASSPLRQALEQYF
TRBJ2-5	TRBV9	TRBD2	many	TGTGCCAGCAACGTAGCGGGAGTGGGACAAGAGACCCAGTACTTC	CASNVAGVGQETQYF
TRBJ2-2	TRBV29-1	-	once	TGCAGCGCCGAACGGCGGATGAACACCGGGGAGCTGTTTTTT	CSAERRMNTGELFF
TRBJ2-4	TRBV24-1	-	-	TGTGCCACCAGTGATTTAAAGGGAATTGAGGCCAAAAACATTCAGTACTTC	CATSDLKGIEAKNIQYF
TRBJ2-1	TRBV27	TRBD1	-	TGTGCCAGCAGTTTAGTCAGGGGGAAAGACAATGAGCAGTTCTTC	CASSLVRGKDNEQFF
TRBJ2-3	TRBV12-3/TRBV12-4	-	few	TGTGCCAGCAGTTTAAAGACAATTCCACCAGATACGCAGTATTTT	CASSLKTIPPDTQYF